This T cell receptor (beta chain) was recorded in a study of T cell changes during pregnancy in multiple sclerosis. The CDR3 covers 10 residues. Germline V gives CDR1 SQVTM, CDR2 ANQGSEA. Here immunoSEQ multiplex PCR was the method, and the copy in TCRdb shows in-frame clones only, minus some. Of more than 55,000 clones in the sample, around 90% were seen once. The J gene is TRBJ2-3, the V gene TRBV29-1; 7 bases are shared with TRBD2. The specimen comprised peripheral blood, sampled in the first trimester of pregnancy. The clonotype was recovered from a female donor in good health, enrolled as a control in a pregnancy study. CDR3 in amino acids: CGGGLDTQYF. In DNA, the CDR3 is TGCGGGGGGGGATTGGATACGCAGTATTTT.